The source of this T cell receptor beta chain is a study of CD8 T cells in ankylosing spondylitis. TCRdb used MiXCR to reprocess the 5' RACE reads, holding one entry per CDR3 protein. The sample has just under 550,000 distinct CDR3 sequences, about 12% seen once. The CDR3 covers 15 residues. Germline lookup yields CDR1 SGHRS and CDR2 YFSETQ. The V end lost 0 bases, the J end lost 0 bases, and 8 bases lay between the germline ends. General study points: There was a TCR beta motif, made of several highly homologous variants, that appeared characteristic of ankylosing spondylitis blood.

Comments on this clonotype: What it binds is not known.

This clonotype was obtained from a male donor with ankylosing spondylitis. Sequenced: blood, either unsorted or a sorted T cell fraction (not recorded which). The chain has TRBV5-1 and TRBJ2-3; D remains unclear. This CDR3 is CASSLETVSTDTQYF. CDR3 DNA: TGCGCCAGCAGCTTGGAGACGGTGAGCACAGATACGCAGTATTTT. Looking up the rest from reference TRBV5-1 and TRBJ2-3 gives the full variable domain: KAGVTQTPRYLIKTRGQQVTLSCSPISGHRSVSWYQQTPGQGLQFLFEYFSETQRNKGNFPGRFSGRQFSNSRSEMNVSTLELGDSALYLCASSLETVSTDTQYFGPGTRLTVL.